This TCR beta chain was identified during a study of Tregs in tolerant kidney transplant recipients. The repertoire was sequenced with immunoSEQ multiplex PCR; TCRdb's copy has only in-frame clones and lacks some. The sample yields some 65,000 clones, roughly 84% seen once. The length of the CDR3 is 14 residues. V lost 3 bases to trimming and J lost 3 bases, with 8 bases between them. The germline V gene has CDR1 MGHRA and CDR2 YSYEKL. To note about this clone: Its antigen is still unknown.

Unstimulated regulatory T cells (CD4+CD25+CD127-), CD4+CD25- non-regulatory cells, CD4 and CD8 cells were FACS-sorted from thawed PBMCs. Study conclusions and caveats: Biological reproducibility was not directly addressed in this study. The small number of patients limits these findings pending further validation. The most relevant donor-specific Treg TCRbeta repertoire apparently came from expansion with activated donor B cells.

The source material was CD4+ T cells from blood. The source is a human donor in good health. The chain is built from TRBV4-1 and TRBJ1-4; D uncertain. The CDR3 region is CASSHMAANEKLFF. For the CDR3, the DNA is TGCGCCAGCAGCCACATGGCGGCTAATGAAAAACTGTTTTTT.